The rows below give T cell receptor beta chains drawn from one sample of a study of blood T cell repertoires in COVID-19. The data were produced by immunoSEQ multiplex PCR, yet TCRdb's version contains in-frame clones alone and is incomplete. This sample yields roughly 220,000 clones, of which under 90% are seen a single time; around 5.7% belongs to the top ten. The sequenced material came from peripheral blood. These receptors all stem from an older man with acute or convalescent COVID-19. The CDR3 runs from the conserved cysteine through the conserved F or W.

v_call cdr3_length cdr3_aa
TRBV9 15 CASSPNGRSTDTQYF
TRBV18 16 CASSPQGAGGNQPQHF
TRBV5-1 15 CASRETPDRRGEQFF
TRBV19 13 CASSITGWNEQFF
TRBV30 12 CAWVGQTLEAFF
TRBV5-1 15 CASSENSGSTDTQYF
TRBV6-5 14 CASSSTGGRQPQHF
TRBV27 15 CASSLAGVSKETQYF
TRBV5-6 13 CASSPGTARGYTF
TRBV6-1 14 CASSLTSARETQYF
TRBV9 14 CASSVAGSQDEQFF
TRBV4-1 17 CASSQKGTSGIYNEQFF
TRBV29-1 15 CSVASDTGFTDTQYF
TRBV7-8 14 CASSQRGGKETQYF
TRBV18 14 CASSPPGLGDEQYF